A single sample is the source of the 32 T cell receptor beta chains below, sequenced in a study of Graves' ophthalmopathy and Graves' hyperthyroidism. Amplified TCR beta CDR3 regions were obtained using RNA transcripts as template. RT-PCR was first run with HTBI primers, then multiplex PCR in a second round. TCRdb recomputed calls from the multiplex PCR reads with MiXCR, one row per CDR3 protein. The sample includes hundreds of thousands of distinct CDR3 sequences, roughly 20% of them seen just once. Sequenced: peripheral blood. These receptors were taken from a woman between 18 and 29 years old with stable Graves' hyperthyroidism. Some clones in this sample may be carry-over from other donors' samples.

This clonotype has at least ten counts. The chain combines TRBV29-1 with TRBJ1-1; D is undetermined. CDR3 length equals 12 residues. V lost 4 bases to trimming and J lost 1 base, with 7 bases between them. CDR1 and CDR2 (germline): SQVTM, ANQGSEA. CDR3 in DNA: TGCAGCGTTGTTCACGAGAACACTGAAGCTTTCTTT. Its protein product is CSVVHENTEAFF.

This clonotype was recorded at least ten times. The CDR3 protein is CASSLTGITEAFF. CDR3 nucleotides: TGCGCCAGCAGCTTGACAGGAATCACTGAAGCTTTCTTT. This chain connects TRBV5-1 to TRBJ1-1, with D maybe TRBD1 (5 bases). This CDR3 has 13 residues. The germline gives CDR1 SGHRS, CDR2 YFSETQ. V was clipped by 1 base and J by 4 bases, with 8 bases between them.

This clonotype was seen only a few times. This chain links TRBV27 with TRBJ1-6; D not resolved. The ends were cut back, 3 bases at V and 9 bases at J, with 9 bases in the middle. The CDR3 loop spans 13 amino acids. Germline V gene data show CDR1 as MNHEY and CDR2 as SMNVEV (reference sequence). The CDR3 loop is CASSLVFFSPLHF. The CDR3 bases are TGTGCCAGCAGTTTGGTCTTTTTTTCACCCCTCCACTTT.

This clonotype was seen just once. The chain has TRBV20-1 and TRBJ1-1, with D unresolved. The germline CDR1 and CDR2 sequences are DFQATT and SNEGSKA (reference sequence). V was shortened by 6 bases and J by 5 bases, with 25 bases between the two germline ends. The CDR3 is 16 residues long. The CDR3 protein is CSAERNPGPFGTEAFF. The DNA for the CDR3 is TGCAGTGCGGAGCGGAATCCTGGACCGTTCGGGACTGAAGCTTTCTTT.

This clonotype was seen repeatedly, ten times or more. The J gene is TRBJ1-2, the V gene TRBV2; D is undetermined. The CDR3 length is 13 residues. The V gene lost 7 bases and the J gene lost 1 base, with 10 bases spanning the gap. Germline-derived CDR1 and CDR2 are SNHLY and FYNNEI. This CDR3 reads CASTQNLNYGYTF. CDR3 nucleotide sequence: TGTGCCAGCACGCAGAACCTTAACTATGGCTACACCTTC.

This clonotype came up a few times. The V and J genes are TRBV19 and TRBJ2-7; the match to TRBD1 covers 8 bases. Germline V lookup: CDR1 LNHDA, CDR2 SQIVND (reference sequence). V dropped 4 bases and J dropped 4; count of bases not matched to a gene: 3. The length of the CDR3 is 13 residues. DNA for the CDR3: TGTGCCAGTAGTAGGGGACAGGATTACGAGCAGTACTTC. Translated, it gives CASSRGQDYEQYF.

This clonotype was seen only a few times. This chain uses TRBV24-1 with TRBJ2-5; 7 nucleotides match TRBD1. Germline loops: CDR1 KGHDR, CDR2 SFDVKD. CDR3 length equals 16 residues. The junction had 14 bases not matched to a gene; V was cut back by 4 bases and J by 7 bases. Here the CDR3 reads CATSDRTGQAVGTQYF. CDR3 nucleotide sequence: TGTGCCACCAGTGACCGAACCGGACAGGCGGTTGGGACCCAGTACTTC.

This clonotype came up many times. The V gene is TRBV20-1, the J gene TRBJ1-5; tentative D call: TRBD1 (5 bases). The germline CDR1 and CDR2 sequences are DFQATT and SNEGSKA (reference sequence). V lost 1 base and J 0 bases, leaving 7 bases between the germline ends. The CDR3 has 14 residues. Here the CDR3 DNA reads TGCAGTGCTAGAGCCGGGACTAGCAATCAGCCCCAGCATTTT. Its translation: CSARAGTSNQPQHF.

This clonotype was seen at least ten times. This chain joins TRBV6-1 and TRBJ1-1, with D perhaps TRBD1 (5 bases). CDR1 is MNHNS, CDR2 SASEGT, per germline. V lost 4 bases and J lost 3, with 18 bases in between. CDR3 length equals 16 residues. CDR3 sequence: CASSVLPYRRYTEAFF. The CDR3 nucleotides are TGTGCCAGCAGTGTTCTGCCATACAGGAGGTACACTGAAGCTTTCTTT.

This clonotype has just a few counts. V is TRBV27 and J is TRBJ2-5, with 9 nucleotides matching TRBD1. V lost 6 bases, J lost 2 bases, and 4 bases stayed unmatched. The CDR3 has 14 amino acids. Germline values: CDR1 MNHEY, CDR2 SMNVEV (reference sequence). CDR3 residues: CASRGTGRQETQYF. CDR3 coding DNA: TGTGCCAGCAGGGGGACAGGGAGACAAGAGACCCAGTACTTC.

The chain links TRBV29-1 to TRBJ1-1; D uncertain. Trimming pared 7 bases from V and 0 bases from J, leaving 6 bases between. The CDR3 sequence is 11 residues long. Germline values: CDR1 SQVTM, CDR2 ANQGSEA. CDR3 residues: CSAAMNTEAFF. Here the CDR3 DNA reads TGCAGCGCTGCGATGAACACTGAAGCTTTCTTT.

This clonotype was detected many times. The rearrangement uses TRBV4-1 and TRBJ2-7, with D perhaps being TRBD1 or TRBD2 (5 bases each). Per germline, CDR1 MGHRA and CDR2 YSYEKL. The ends were cut back, 2 bases at V and 5 bases at J, with 13 bases in the middle. The CDR3 is 14 residues long. The chain's CDR3 is CASSQPVATDEQYF. CDR3 bases: TGCGCCAGCAGCCAACCGGTAGCGACAGACGAGCAGTACTTC.

This clonotype was counted ten times or more. This chain joins TRBV10-1 and TRBJ2-7; the D is unclear. Between the trimmed V and J ends, which lost 3 bases and 0 bases, there was a span of 6 bases. Germline V gives CDR1 WNHNN, CDR2 SYGVQD (reference sequence). The CDR3 covers 13 residues. CDR3: CASSDPSSYEQYF. The CDR3 DNA sequence: TGCGCCAGCAGTGATCCCAGCTCCTACGAGCAGTACTTC.

This clonotype was seen repeatedly, ten times or more. The rearrangement links TRBV10-2 to TRBJ2-5; D may be TRBD2 (6 bases). The CDR3 runs to 13 residues. CDR1 WSHSY and CDR2 SAAADI come from the germline V gene. The V and J ends lost 7 bases and 0 bases respectively, with 9 bases between them. Here the CDR3 reads CASIPGDQETQYF. The DNA for the CDR3 is TGCGCCAGCATTCCGGGGGACCAAGAGACCCAGTACTTC.

The chain uses TRBV12-3 or TRBV12-4 and TRBJ1-2; 8 bases line up with TRBD1. The CDR3 spans 16 residues. Trimming removed 7 bases from V and 2 bases from J; junction bases left unmatched: 12. CDR3 nucleotides: TGTGCCAGCACCACCGGCTGGACAGGGCCAAACTATGGCTACACCTTC. Translation gives CASTTGWTGPNYGYTF.

At least ten counts were recorded for this clonotype. The rearrangement joins TRBV14 to TRBJ1-2; D remains unclear. Germline V lookup: CDR1 SGHDN, CDR2 FVKESK. With 0 bases removed from V and 0 bases from J, the gap between germline ends came to 8 bases. The CDR3 runs 15 residues. The CDR3 nucleotides are TGTGCCAGCAGCCAAGAACACCGTCCTAACTATGGCTACACCTTC. Its protein is CASSQEHRPNYGYTF.

This clonotype was counted ten times or more. This chain uses TRBV28 with TRBJ2-7; TRBD1 aligns across 7 bases. CDR1 MDHEN and CDR2 SYDVKM come from the germline V gene. The V and J ends lost 3 bases and 5 bases, in that order; junction bases with no gene match: 16. The CDR3 sequence is 17 residues long. The CDR3 region has the DNA TGTGCCAGCAGTTTCGGATGGAGGAAGACAGGGTACCACGAGCAGTACTTC. Protein product: CASSFGWRKTGYHEQYF.

This chain connects TRBV11-3 to TRBJ2-5; TRBD2 agrees at 10 bases. The CDR3 contains 17 residues. J was trimmed by 4 bases and V by 2 bases; bases with no gene match: 10. The germline V gene encodes CDR1 SGHNT and CDR2 YENEEA. The CDR3 reads CASSLTLAGAEAETQYF. The CDR3 DNA reads TGTGCCAGCAGCTTAACCCTAGCGGGGGCCGAAGCAGAGACCCAGTACTTC. The full variable domain, completed using reference TRBV11-3 and TRBJ2-5, is EAGVVQSPRYKIIEKKQPVAFWCNPISGHNTLYWYLQNLGQGPELLIRYENEEAVDDSQLPKDRFSAERLKGVDSTLKIQPAELGDSAVYLCASSLTLAGAEAETQYFGPGTRLLVL.

The chain employs TRBV28 and TRBJ1-1; D perhaps matches TRBD1 (5 bases). The length of the CDR3 is 16 residues. V gave up 7 bases and J gave up 1 base, with 19 bases separating them. Germline CDR1 and CDR2: MDHEN and SYDVKM. CDR3 in DNA: TGTGCCAGCAACCTCCCGCTGGGACGGGAGAACACTGAAGCTTTCTTT. The encoded protein is CASNLPLGRENTEAFF.

This clonotype showed up many times. This chain links TRBV6-5 with TRBJ2-5; possible D gene TRBD1, 5 bases. V gave up 6 bases and J gave up 2 bases, with 13 bases separating them. CDR1 is MNHEY, CDR2 SVGAGI, per germline. The CDR3 has 14 amino acids. The CDR3 reads CASRRQFGQETQYF. The CDR3 DNA follows: TGTGCCAGCAGACGACAGTTTGGGCAAGAGACCCAGTACTTC.

This clonotype was counted ten times or more. The chain uses TRBV28 and TRBJ2-7; D is uncertain. This CDR3 has 14 residues. CDR1 MDHEN and CDR2 SYDVKM come from the germline V gene. Between the trimmed V and J ends, which lost 3 bases and 2 bases, there was a span of 11 bases. The CDR3, as DNA: TGTGCCAGCAGTTTTCTTACGAGACCCTACGAGCAGTACTTC. The encoded protein is CASSFLTRPYEQYF.

About this clonotype itself: A read error may explain this, as a much larger clone is one base away. The chain carries TRBV11-1 and TRBJ1-2, with D possibly TRBD1 on 5 matching bases. Trimming pared 5 bases from V and 0 bases from J, leaving 16 bases between. CDR3 length: 16 amino acids. The germline V gene has CDR1 SGHAT and CDR2 FQDESV (reference sequence). The CDR3 loop reads CASSPSPDSANYGYTF. The CDR3 DNA is TGTGCCAGCAGCCCCAGCCCCGACAGTGCTAACTATGGCTACACCTTC.

This clonotype was seen many times. This rearrangement joins TRBV11-2 to TRBJ2-5, with 8 bases matching TRBD1. The CDR3 contains 14 residues. Trimming took 5 bases from V and 5 from J; bases not matched to a gene: 7. Germline-derived CDR1 and CDR2 are SGHAT and FQNNGV. The CDR3 DNA is TGTGCCAGCAGCAGGACAGGGCTTGGGGAGACCCAGTACTTC. This gives the protein CASSRTGLGETQYF.

This clonotype was found a few times. The V and J genes are TRBV5-1 and TRBJ2-5, with D maybe TRBD2 (6 bases). There are 14 residues in the CDR3. Germline CDR1 is SGHRS and CDR2 is YFSETQ. Trimming left V 7 bases short and J 2 bases short, with 15 bases between. The CDR3 nucleotides are TGCGCCAGCGGGGTCACGGGACTTCAAGAGACCCAGTACTTC. Amino acid sequence: CASGVTGLQETQYF.

This clonotype was detected many times. The chain combines TRBV4-1 with TRBJ1-1; D possibly corresponds to TRBD1 (5 bases). Deletions cut 1 base from V and 3 bases from J, with 9 bases between. This CDR3 is 14 amino acids long. CDR1 and CDR2 (germline): MGHRA, YSYEKL. The CDR3 sequence is CASSQGREYTEAFF. DNA of the CDR3: TGCGCCAGCAGCCAAGGCAGGGAGTACACTGAAGCTTTCTTT.

Many counts were recorded for this clonotype. V gene TRBV7-2 combines with J gene TRBJ2-7; possibly TRBD2 for D (6 bases). This CDR3 has 15 residues. The V and J ends lost 5 bases and 2 bases respectively, with 16 bases between them. Germline V gene sequence: CDR1 SGHTA, CDR2 FQGNSA. In nucleotides, the CDR3 is TGTGCCAGCAGCCCAACACTAGCAACAACCTACGAGCAGTACTTC. Amino acids: CASSPTLATTYEQYF.

This clonotype has a count of ten or more. The CDR3 here is CSVGQANTGELFF. CDR3 DNA sequence: TGCAGCGTTGGGCAGGCGAACACCGGGGAGCTGTTTTTT. This chain uses TRBV29-1 with TRBJ2-2; D is unresolved. Trimming took off 4 bases at V and 0 bases at J, with 6 bases between the two ends. Germline V gene data show CDR1 as SQVTM and CDR2 as ANQGSEA. This CDR3 has 13 residues.

Details on this clonotype: A read error may explain this, as a much larger clone is one base away. The J gene is TRBJ2-7, the V gene TRBV5-4; a possible D gene is TRBD1 (5 bases). Looked up from germline, CDR1 is SGHNT and CDR2 is YYREEE (reference sequence). The CDR3 consists of 13 residues. V dropped 5 bases and J dropped 2 bases, with 11 bases sitting between them. CDR3 DNA sequence: TGTGCCAGCAGTTACCAGGGAACCTACGAGCAGTACTTC. It yields the protein CASSYQGTYEQYF.

This clonotype was recorded at least ten times. The chain employs TRBV20-1 and TRBJ1-6; 10 nucleotides match TRBD1. Germline loops: CDR1 DFQATT, CDR2 SNEGSKA (reference sequence). Trimming took 6 bases from V and 7 from J; bases not matched to a gene: 6. CDR3 size: 14 residues. This CDR3 reads CSALGQGRNSPLHF. The CDR3 DNA is TGCAGTGCATTGGGACAGGGGCGAAATTCACCCCTCCACTTT.

This clonotype was seen repeatedly, ten times or more. The chain is built from TRBV2 and TRBJ1-2, with no clear D. CDR3 length: 13 residues. The ends were cut back, 6 bases at V and 3 bases at J, with 11 bases in the middle. The V gene's germline CDR1 is SNHLY and CDR2 FYNNEI. The CDR3 nucleotides are TGTGCCAGCAGGACGTTCAGTGACTATGGCTACACCTTC. This codes for CASRTFSDYGYTF.

This clonotype was seen many times. The chain is built from TRBV28 and TRBJ2-6; a possible D gene is TRBD2 (6 bases). The CDR3 has 19 amino acids. CDR1 and CDR2 from the germline V gene are MDHEN and SYDVKM. Trimming took off 2 bases at V and 1 base at J, with 18 bases between the two ends. The CDR3 spells CASSLAQLLGGSGANVLTF. For the CDR3, the DNA is TGTGCCAGCAGTTTAGCCCAATTGTTGGGGGGATCTGGGGCCAACGTCCTGACTTTC.

The gene calls are TRBV20-1 and TRBJ1-1; possible D gene TRBD1, 5 bases. The CDR3 is made up of 12 amino acids. Trimming pared 5 bases from V and 5 bases from J, leaving 12 bases between. Per the germline V gene, CDR1 is DFQATT and CDR2 is SNEGSKA (reference sequence). CDR3 nucleotides: TGCAGTGCTGGGGGAGGGCGAACTGAAGCTTTCTTT. It specifies CSAGGGRTEAFF.